Each of the 15 T cell receptor beta chains below was sequenced from the same sample in a study of cytotoxic CD8 clonotypes in ibrutinib-treated CLL (dated by TCRdb to the early 2020s). Library creation used the immunoSEQ multiplex PCR assay. Here the immuneACCESS table is served through TCRdb, limited to in-frame sequences with V and J called. Missing clones are a known gap in these copies; in checked studies unresolved V genes cover under half, and the rest lacks a known reason. The sample records about 130,000 clones, approximately 83% of which are singletons. Jointly, the top ten make up around 2.1% of the sample. The time point label for this specimen denotes: 20 to 30 months on ibrutinib. The source was PBMCs, collected after 24 months of ibrutinib treatment. All receptors derive from a human donor with chronic lymphocytic leukemia.

The rearrangement uses TRBV10-3 and TRBJ2-3, with 11 bases that match TRBD2. CDR3 length equals 15 residues. Looked up from germline, CDR1 is ENHRY and CDR2 is SYGVKD. J gave up 2 bases and V 6 bases, and 4 bases lay outside the gene matches. The CDR3 DNA is TGTGCCATCAGAGCTAGCGGGGGGATCACAGATACGCAGTATTTT. It specifies CAIRASGGITDTQYF.

The V and J genes are TRBV27 and TRBJ2-2; 12 nucleotides line up with TRBD2. J was trimmed by 2 bases and V by 2 bases; bases with no gene match: 3. CDR3 size: 17 residues. The germline V gene encodes CDR1 MNHEY and CDR2 SMNVEV (reference sequence). The CDR3 is CASSLTSGGLNTGELFF. The CDR3 nucleotides read TGTGCCAGCAGTTTAACTAGCGGGGGGCTTAACACCGGGGAGCTGTTTTTT.

The CDR3: CASSVAGVNTGELFF. The CDR3 bases are TGTGCCAGCAGCGTAGCGGGGGTGAACACCGGGGAGCTGTTTTTT. The chain uses TRBV9 and TRBJ2-2; maybe TRBD2 (6 bases). V gave up 0 bases and J gave up 1 base, with 7 bases separating them. The CDR3 contains 15 residues. Germline CDR1 SGDLS, CDR2 YYNGEE.

This rearrangement joins TRBV7-2 to TRBJ2-5, with 10 bases fitting TRBD2. V dropped 4 bases and J dropped 5; count of bases not matched to a gene: 7. Germline V gives CDR1 SGHTA, CDR2 FQGNSA. This CDR3 is 15 amino acids long. In DNA form, the CDR3 reads TGTGCCAGCAGCTCCGGTGGTAGCGGGGGGGAGACCCAGTACTTC. This gives the protein CASSSGGSGGETQYF.

The CDR3 DNA reads TGTGCCAGCGTCAGGGACGGACCCACCATATATTTT. It yields the protein CASVRDGPTIYF. The chain has TRBV2 and TRBJ1-3; tentative D call: TRBD1 (5 bases). This CDR3 contains 12 residues. The germline V gene has CDR1 SNHLY and CDR2 FYNNEI. Trimming shortened V by 8 bases and J by 9 bases, and 14 bases separated the two germline ends.

The V call is TRBV19, the J call TRBJ1-4, with D perhaps matching TRBD1 (5 bases). V lost 5 bases and J lost 3, with 16 bases in between. The length of the CDR3 is 16 residues. In germline, CDR1 is LNHDA, CDR2 SQIVND (reference sequence). The CDR3 loop is CASSPSPGRPNEKLFF. The CDR3 DNA reads TGTGCCAGTAGTCCCAGTCCGGGGCGGCCTAATGAAAAACTGTTTTTT.

The rearrangement links TRBV28 to TRBJ2-1; D could derive from TRBD1 or TRBD2 (7 bases each). V lost 7 bases and J 8 bases, leaving 18 bases between the germline ends. CDR3 size: 14 residues. CDR1 is MDHEN and CDR2 is SYDVKM in the germline V gene. The CDR3 nucleotides are TGTGCCAGCAAGGGGGCGGGAGTTTACGATGAGCAGTTCTTC. Amino acids: CASKGAGVYDEQFF.

The rearrangement joins TRBV7-6 to TRBJ2-7; maybe TRBD2 (5 bases). Germline V lookup: CDR1 SGHVS, CDR2 FNYEAQ. Trimming stripped 0 bases from V and 3 bases from J, with 18 bases between. The CDR3 covers 17 residues. The CDR3 nucleotides read TGTGCCAGCAGCTTAGCCCCCGGTTCCAGGACTTTCTACGAGCAGTACTTC. It yields the protein CASSLAPGSRTFYEQYF. The full variable domain, in which reference TRBV7-6 and TRBJ2-7 provide the parts outside the CDR3, is GAGVSQSPRYKVTKRGQDVALRCDPISGHVSLYWYRQALGQGPEFLTYFNYEAQQDKSGLPNDRFSAERPEGSISTLTIQRTEQRDSAMYRCASSLAPGSRTFYEQYFGPGTRLTVT.

A note on this clone: At the DNA level, this CDR3 is encoded by other sequences in the same sample as well. The V gene is TRBV7-9, the J gene TRBJ1-2, with 7 nucleotides matching TRBD1. This CDR3 has 14 amino acids. Germline CDR1 SEHNR, CDR2 FQNEAQ (reference sequence). The J segment lost 2 bases and the V segment lost 2 bases, leaving 2 bases of the junction unmatched. CDR3 coding DNA: TGTGCCAGCAGCTTACAGACAGGGAACTATGGCTACACCTTC. Translating gives CASSLQTGNYGYTF.

The chain employs TRBV7-2 and TRBJ2-5; D could derive from TRBD1 or TRBD2 (6 bases each). There are 16 residues in the CDR3. The germline V and J ends were trimmed by 5 bases and 2 bases, with 18 bases remaining between them. The germline gives CDR1 SGHTA, CDR2 FQGNSA. The CDR3 spells CASSPGAARRQETQYF. CDR3 coding DNA: TGTGCCAGCAGCCCGGGGGCGGCCAGGCGACAAGAGACCCAGTACTTC.

The gene calls are TRBV19 and TRBJ2-2; the match to TRBD2 covers 12 bases. In germline, CDR1 is LNHDA, CDR2 SQIVND (reference sequence). This CDR3 spans 16 amino acids. The trim removed 7 bases at V and 3 bases at J, leaving 6 bases unmatched. CDR3 sequence reads: CASNPSGGADTGELFF. The CDR3 DNA reads TGTGCCAGTAATCCTAGCGGGGGGGCCGACACCGGGGAGCTGTTTTTT.

V and J are TRBV19 and TRBJ1-1, with D perhaps TRBD1 (6 bases). Germline values: CDR1 LNHDA, CDR2 SQIVND (reference sequence). V was clipped by 6 bases and J by 6 bases, with 17 bases between them. This CDR3 has 14 residues. The CDR3 here is CASRHRELGSEAFF. The CDR3 DNA is TGTGCCAGTAGACACAGGGAACTTGGCTCTGAAGCTTTCTTT.

This clone turned up a few times. The rearrangement uses TRBV7-8 and TRBJ2-3, with TRBD2 matching over 10 bases. CDR1 is SGHVS, CDR2 FQNEAQ, per germline. V lost 5 bases and J lost 1; bases outside the gene matches: 15. The CDR3 is 19 amino acids. In DNA form, the CDR3 reads TGTGCCAGCAGCCCCCGGGGGGCGGCTAGCGGGAGCGGCACAGATACGCAGTATTTT. Translating it yields CASSPRGAASGSGTDTQYF.

V gene TRBV28 combines with J gene TRBJ1-2; 7 bases match TRBD1. Trimming removed 6 bases from V and 2 bases from J; junction bases left unmatched: 6. Germline-derived CDR1 and CDR2 are MDHEN and SYDVKM. This CDR3 region has 14 residues. CDR3 loop: CASREGQTNYGYTF. The DNA for the CDR3 is TGTGCCAGCAGAGAGGGACAGACAAACTATGGCTACACCTTC.

The rearrangement links TRBV9 to TRBJ1-2; D gene ambiguous. The CDR3 totals 13 residues. Germline CDR1 SGDLS, CDR2 YYNGEE. V lost 4 bases, J lost 8 bases, and 15 bases lay in between. CDR3 loop: CASSPGSGEGYTF. Written as DNA, the CDR3 is TGTGCCAGCAGCCCCGGTTCGGGAGAAGGCTACACCTTC.